This TCR beta chain was documented in a study of T cell repertoires in cytomegalovirus infection. This clonotype came up a few times. Its antigen is still unknown. The CDR3 covers 15 residues. CDR1 is SGHVS, CDR2 FQNEAQ, per germline. V was pared by 7 bases and J by 8 bases, with 21 bases between. Using its own MiXCR run on the reads, TCRdb lists one record per CDR3 protein. The table lists a few hundred thousand distinct CDR3 sequences, under 45% of them singletons. V gene TRBV7-8 combines with J gene TRBJ2-1; tentatively, D is TRBD2 (6 bases). The sequence derives from a human donor in good health (CMV status not recorded). Some clones in this sample may be carry-over from other donors' samples. The sample in question was cultured PBMCs, obtained from culture after CMV antigen stimulation. CDR3 in amino acids: CASNLGGPMLDEQFF. In nucleotides, the CDR3 is TGTGCCAGCAACCTCGGAGGGCCCATGCTAGATGAGCAGTTCTTC.